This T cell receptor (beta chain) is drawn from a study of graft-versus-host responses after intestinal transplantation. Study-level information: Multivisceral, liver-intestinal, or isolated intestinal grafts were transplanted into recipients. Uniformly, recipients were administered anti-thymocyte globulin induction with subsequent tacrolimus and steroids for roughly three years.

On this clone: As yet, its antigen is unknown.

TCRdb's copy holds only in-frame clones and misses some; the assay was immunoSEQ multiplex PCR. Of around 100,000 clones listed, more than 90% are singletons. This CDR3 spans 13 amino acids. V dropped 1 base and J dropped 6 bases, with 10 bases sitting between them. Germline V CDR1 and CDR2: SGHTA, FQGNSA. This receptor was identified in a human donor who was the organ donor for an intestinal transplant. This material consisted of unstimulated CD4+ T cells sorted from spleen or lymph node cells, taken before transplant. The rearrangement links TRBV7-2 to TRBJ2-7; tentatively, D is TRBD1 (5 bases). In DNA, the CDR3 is TGTGCCAGCAGCTTAGGCCCAGGGCTCGAGCAGTACTTC. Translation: CASSLGPGLEQYF.